One T cell receptor beta chain is described in this entry. This specimen comes from a study of CXCR3-negative and CXCR3-positive naive CD8 T cells. CDR1 and CDR2 from the germline V gene are LNHDA and SQIVND (reference sequence). This CDR3 contains 14 residues. TRB cDNA was prepared as libraries by UMI-labeled 5' RACE. Reprocessing the 5' RACE reads, TCRdb reports a single entry for every CDR3 protein and omits DNA. There are 45,000 to 55,000 distinct CDR3 sequences in the sample, with approximately 16% held by the top ten. This clonotype was obtained from a human donor in good health. Some clones in this sample may be carry-over from other donors' samples. Sequencing was performed on memory CD8+ T cells from blood. The V call is TRBV19, the J call TRBJ1-1. CDR3 sequence: CASSNRNDYTEAFF.